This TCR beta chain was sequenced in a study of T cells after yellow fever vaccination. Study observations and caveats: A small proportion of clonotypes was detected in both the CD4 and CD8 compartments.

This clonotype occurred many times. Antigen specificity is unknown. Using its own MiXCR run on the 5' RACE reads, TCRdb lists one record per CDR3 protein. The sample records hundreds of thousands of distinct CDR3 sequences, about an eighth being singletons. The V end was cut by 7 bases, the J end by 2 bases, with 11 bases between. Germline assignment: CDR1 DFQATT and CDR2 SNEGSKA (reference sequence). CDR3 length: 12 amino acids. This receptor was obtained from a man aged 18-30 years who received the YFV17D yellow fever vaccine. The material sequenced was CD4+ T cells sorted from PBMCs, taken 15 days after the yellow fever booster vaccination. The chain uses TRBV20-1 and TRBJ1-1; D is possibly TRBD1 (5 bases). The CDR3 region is CSGTTDNTEAFF. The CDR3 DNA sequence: TGCAGTGGAACGACAGACAACACTGAAGCTTTCTTT.